This T cell receptor (beta chain) was recovered during a study of T-cell reconstitution after alpha-beta-depleted transplantation in children. Researchers prepared the TCRbeta library using unique molecular identifiers, the study reports. A single record per CDR3 protein comes from TCRdb applying MiXCR to the PCR reads. The profile shows approximately 400,000 distinct CDR3 sequences, approximately 11% of them singletons. Per the germline V gene, CDR1 is SGHVS and CDR2 is FQNEAQ. The CDR3 contains 15 residues. The V segment lost 8 bases and the J segment 5 bases; nucleotides outside the gene matches: 13.

This clonotype originated in a human donor who donated a stem cell graft to a child with acute myeloid leukemia. This material consisted of PBMCs from the stem cell graft donor, taken from the stem cell graft. The chain is built from TRBV7-8 and TRBJ2-5; 8 bases agree with TRBD2. CDR3 sequence: CASAREGLDWETQYF. The CDR3 nucleotides read TGTGCCAGCGCTCGGGAGGGCCTCGATTGGGAGACCCAGTACTTC.